Included here is one TCR beta chain sequence, with context. Some clones are missing from TCRdb's copy, which holds only in-frame ones; the method was immunoSEQ multiplex PCR. The sample lists fewer than 45,000 clones; 88% were seen once. This sample is drawn from a study of T cell changes during pregnancy in multiple sclerosis. The sequence came from a female donor with multiple sclerosis, enrolled in a pregnancy study. This material consisted of CD8+ T cells from peripheral blood mononuclear cells, taken in the third trimester of pregnancy.

The CDR3, as DNA: TGTGCCACCAGCAGCGGGACTAGCAGTGCAGATACGCAGTATTTT. Its protein product is CATSSGTSSADTQYF. The V and J genes are TRBV15 and TRBJ2-3, with 9 bases fitting TRBD2. CDR3 size: 15 residues. Per the germline V gene, CDR1 is LNHNV and CDR2 is YYDKDF (reference sequence). Trimming removed 3 bases from V and 4 bases from J; junction bases left unmatched: 5.